This T cell receptor (beta chain) was identified in a study of early T cells in non-severe SARS-CoV-2 infection. Findings of the study overall: Matching against VDJdb likely underestimated virus-specific expansions, favoring anti-spike CD8.

TCRdb analysed the 5' RACE reads with MiXCR anew, one entry per CDR3 protein. The sample consists of some 16,000 distinct CDR3 sequences, roughly 5% of them appearing once. The CDR3 has 15 amino acids. Per the germline V gene, CDR1 is KGHSH and CDR2 is LQKENI. V trimming: 5 bases; J trimming: 2 bases; junction bases outside the gene matches: 7. The table lists this clonotype with many counts. Antigen specificity is unknown. V and J are TRBV18 and TRBJ2-7, with 9 bases matching TRBD1. The material sequenced was whole blood. The receptor was isolated from an adult who was a healthcare worker with PCR-confirmed SARS-CoV-2 infection or an uninfected control (not recorded which). CDR3 protein: CASSSTGGWPYEQYV. CDR3 nucleotides: TGTGCCAGCTCATCGACAGGGGGATGGCCCTACGAGCAGTACGTC.